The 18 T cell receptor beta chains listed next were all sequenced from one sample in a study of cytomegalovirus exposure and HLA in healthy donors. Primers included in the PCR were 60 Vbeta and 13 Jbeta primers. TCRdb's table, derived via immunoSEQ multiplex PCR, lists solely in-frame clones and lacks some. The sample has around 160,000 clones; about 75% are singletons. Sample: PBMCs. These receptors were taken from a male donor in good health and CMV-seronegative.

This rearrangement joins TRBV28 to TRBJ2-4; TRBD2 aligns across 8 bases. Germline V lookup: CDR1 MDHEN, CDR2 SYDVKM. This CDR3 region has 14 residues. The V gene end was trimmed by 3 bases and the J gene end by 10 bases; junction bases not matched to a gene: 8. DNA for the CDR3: TGTGCCAGCAGTTTTATAAGCGGGAGTCGTATTCAGTACTTC. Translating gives CASSFISGSRIQYF.

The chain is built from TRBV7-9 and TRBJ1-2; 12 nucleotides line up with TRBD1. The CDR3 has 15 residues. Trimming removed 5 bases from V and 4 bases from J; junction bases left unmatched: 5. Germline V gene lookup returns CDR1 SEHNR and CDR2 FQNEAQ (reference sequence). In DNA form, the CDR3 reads TGTGCCAGCAGCCACCGGGACAGGGGGCCCTATGGCTACACCTTC. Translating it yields CASSHRDRGPYGYTF.

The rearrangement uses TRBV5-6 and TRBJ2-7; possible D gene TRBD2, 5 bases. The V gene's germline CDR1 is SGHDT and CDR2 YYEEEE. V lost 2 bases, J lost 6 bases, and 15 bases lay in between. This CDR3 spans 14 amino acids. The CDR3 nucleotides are TGTGCCAGCAGCTTCTACGACGGAGGAAGCGAGCAGTACTTC. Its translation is CASSFYDGGSEQYF.

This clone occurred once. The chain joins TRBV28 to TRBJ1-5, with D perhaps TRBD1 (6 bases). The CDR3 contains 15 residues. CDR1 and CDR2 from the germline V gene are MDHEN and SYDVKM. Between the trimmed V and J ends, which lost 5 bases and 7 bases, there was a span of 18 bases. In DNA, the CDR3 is TGTGCCAGCAGTCCTGGGACTAAGGGGGGGCAGCCCCAGCATTTT. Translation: CASSPGTKGGQPQHF.

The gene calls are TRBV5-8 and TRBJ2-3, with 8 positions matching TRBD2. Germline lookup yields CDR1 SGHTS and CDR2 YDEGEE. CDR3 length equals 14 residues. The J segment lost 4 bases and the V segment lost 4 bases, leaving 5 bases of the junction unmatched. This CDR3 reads CASSLVAGPDTQYF. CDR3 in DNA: TGTGCCAGCAGCCTGGTAGCGGGGCCAGATACGCAGTATTTT.

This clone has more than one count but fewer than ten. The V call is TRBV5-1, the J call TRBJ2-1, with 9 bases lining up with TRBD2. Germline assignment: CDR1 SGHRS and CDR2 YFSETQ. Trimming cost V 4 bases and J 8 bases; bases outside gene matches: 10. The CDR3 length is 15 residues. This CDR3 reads CASSVGTSSIDEQFF. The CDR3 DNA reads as TGCGCCAGCAGCGTCGGGACTAGCAGTATCGATGAGCAGTTCTTC. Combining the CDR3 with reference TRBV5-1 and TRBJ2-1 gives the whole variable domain KAGVTQTPRYLIKTRGQQVTLSCSPISGHRSVSWYQQTPGQGLQFLFEYFSETQRNKGNFPGRFSGRQFSNSRSEMNVSTLELGDSALYLCASSVGTSSIDEQFFGPGTRLTVL.

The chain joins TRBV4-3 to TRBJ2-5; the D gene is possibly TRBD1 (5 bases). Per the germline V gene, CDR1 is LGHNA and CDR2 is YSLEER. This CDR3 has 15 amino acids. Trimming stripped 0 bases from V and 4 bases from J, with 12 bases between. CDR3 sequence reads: CASSQDQTASETQYF. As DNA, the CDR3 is TGCGCCAGCAGCCAAGATCAGACAGCATCAGAGACCCAGTACTTC.

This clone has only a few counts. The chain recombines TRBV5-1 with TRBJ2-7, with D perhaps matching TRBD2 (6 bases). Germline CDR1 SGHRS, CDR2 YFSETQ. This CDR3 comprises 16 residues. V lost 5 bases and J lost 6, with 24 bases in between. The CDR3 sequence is CASSSMAGTGVGEQYF. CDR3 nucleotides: TGCGCCAGCAGTTCAATGGCCGGGACTGGGGTTGGCGAGCAGTACTTC.

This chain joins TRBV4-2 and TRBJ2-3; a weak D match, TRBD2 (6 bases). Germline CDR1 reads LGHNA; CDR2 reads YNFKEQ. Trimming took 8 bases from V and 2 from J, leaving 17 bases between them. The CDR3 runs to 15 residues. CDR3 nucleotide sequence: TGTGCCAGCGGGAGGACCACGGGGGTCACAGATACGCAGTATTTT. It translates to CASGRTTGVTDTQYF.

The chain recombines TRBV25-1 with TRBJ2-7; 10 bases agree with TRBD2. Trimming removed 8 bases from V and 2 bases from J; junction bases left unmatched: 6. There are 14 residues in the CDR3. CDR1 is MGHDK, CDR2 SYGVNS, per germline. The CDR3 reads CASGVAGGAYEQYF. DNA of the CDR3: TGTGCCAGCGGTGTAGCGGGAGGAGCCTACGAGCAGTACTTC.

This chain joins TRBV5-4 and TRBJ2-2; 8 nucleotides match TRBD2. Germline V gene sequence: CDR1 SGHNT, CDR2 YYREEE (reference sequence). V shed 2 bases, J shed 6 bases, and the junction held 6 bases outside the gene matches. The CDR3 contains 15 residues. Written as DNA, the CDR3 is TGTGCCAGCAGCTTCTCAAGGACTAGCCCCGGGGAGCTGTTTTTT. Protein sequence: CASSFSRTSPGELFF.

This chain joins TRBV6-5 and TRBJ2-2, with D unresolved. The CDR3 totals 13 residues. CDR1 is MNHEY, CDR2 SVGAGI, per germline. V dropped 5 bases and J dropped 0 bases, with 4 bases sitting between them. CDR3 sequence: CASSDTNTGELFF. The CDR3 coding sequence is TGTGCCAGCAGTGACACGAACACCGGGGAGCTGTTTTTT.

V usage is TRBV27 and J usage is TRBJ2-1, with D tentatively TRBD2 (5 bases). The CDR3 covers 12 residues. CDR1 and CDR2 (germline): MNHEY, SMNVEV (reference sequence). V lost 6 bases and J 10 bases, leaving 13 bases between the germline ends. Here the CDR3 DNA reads TGTGCCAGCAGGCCTACTACTAGAGAGCAGTTCTTC. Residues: CASRPTTREQFF.

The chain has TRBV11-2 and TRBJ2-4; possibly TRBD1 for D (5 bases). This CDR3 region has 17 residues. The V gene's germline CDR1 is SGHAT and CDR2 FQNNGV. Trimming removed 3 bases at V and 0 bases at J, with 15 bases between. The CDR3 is CASSFRHRQGAKNIQYF. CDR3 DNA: TGTGCCAGCAGCTTTCGACACAGGCAGGGAGCCAAAAACATTCAGTACTTC. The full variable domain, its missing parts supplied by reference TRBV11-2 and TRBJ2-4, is EAGVAQSPRYKIIEKRQSVAFWCNPISGHATLYWYQQILGQGPKLLIQFQNNGVVDDSQLPKDRFSAERLKGVDSTLKIQPAKLEDSAVYLCASSFRHRQGAKNIQYFGAGTRLSVL.

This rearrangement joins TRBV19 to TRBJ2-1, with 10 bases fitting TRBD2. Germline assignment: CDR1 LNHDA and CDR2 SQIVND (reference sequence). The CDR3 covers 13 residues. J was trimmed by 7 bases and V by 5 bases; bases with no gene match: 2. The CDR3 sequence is CASSERGGNEQFF. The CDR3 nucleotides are TGTGCCAGTAGTGAGCGGGGGGGGAATGAGCAGTTCTTC.

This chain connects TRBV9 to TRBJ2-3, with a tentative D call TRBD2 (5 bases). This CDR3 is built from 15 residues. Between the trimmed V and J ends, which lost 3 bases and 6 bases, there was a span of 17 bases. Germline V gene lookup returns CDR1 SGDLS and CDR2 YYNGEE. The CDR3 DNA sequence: TGTGCCAGCAGCGCACTAGGGCACCGAGGGGATACGCAGTATTTT. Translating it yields CASSALGHRGDTQYF.

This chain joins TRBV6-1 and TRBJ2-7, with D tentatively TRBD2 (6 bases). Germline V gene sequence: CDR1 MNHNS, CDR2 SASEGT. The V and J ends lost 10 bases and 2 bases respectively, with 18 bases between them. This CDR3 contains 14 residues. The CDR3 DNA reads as TGTGCCACCTACACCGGGAGTATAACCTACGAGCAGTACTTC. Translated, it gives CATYTGSITYEQYF.

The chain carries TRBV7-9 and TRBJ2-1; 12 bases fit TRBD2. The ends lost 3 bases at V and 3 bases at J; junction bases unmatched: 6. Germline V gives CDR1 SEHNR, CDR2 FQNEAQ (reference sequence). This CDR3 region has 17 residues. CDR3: CASSLTSGRRGYNEQFF. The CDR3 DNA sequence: TGTGCCAGCAGCTTGACTAGCGGGAGAAGGGGCTACAATGAGCAGTTCTTC.